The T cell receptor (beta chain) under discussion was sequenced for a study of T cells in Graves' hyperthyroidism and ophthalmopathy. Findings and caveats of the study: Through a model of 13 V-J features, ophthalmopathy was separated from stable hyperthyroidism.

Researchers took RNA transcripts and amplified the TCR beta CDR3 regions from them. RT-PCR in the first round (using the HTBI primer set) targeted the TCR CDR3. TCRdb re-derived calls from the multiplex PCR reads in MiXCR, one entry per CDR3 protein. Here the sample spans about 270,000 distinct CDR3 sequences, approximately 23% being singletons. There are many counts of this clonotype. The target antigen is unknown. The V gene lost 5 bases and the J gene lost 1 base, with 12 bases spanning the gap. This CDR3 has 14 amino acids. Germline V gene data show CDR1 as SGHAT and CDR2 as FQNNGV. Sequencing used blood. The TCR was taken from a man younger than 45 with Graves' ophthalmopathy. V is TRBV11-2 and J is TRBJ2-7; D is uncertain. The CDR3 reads CASSPVYSSYEQYF. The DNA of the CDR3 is TGTGCCAGCAGCCCGGTGTACAGTTCCTACGAGCAGTACTTC.